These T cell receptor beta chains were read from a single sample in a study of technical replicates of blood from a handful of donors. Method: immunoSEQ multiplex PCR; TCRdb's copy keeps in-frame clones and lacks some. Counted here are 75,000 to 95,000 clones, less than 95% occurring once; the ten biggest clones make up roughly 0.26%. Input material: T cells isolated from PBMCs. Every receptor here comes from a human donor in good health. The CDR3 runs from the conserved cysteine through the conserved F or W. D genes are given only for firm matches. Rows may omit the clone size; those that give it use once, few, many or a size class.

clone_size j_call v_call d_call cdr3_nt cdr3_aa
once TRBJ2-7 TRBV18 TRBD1 TGTGCCAGCGCCCGACAGGGTTTGGAGAACGAGCAGTACTTC CASARQGLENEQYF
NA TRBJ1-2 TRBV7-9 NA TGTGCCAGCAGCTTGATAACACCGGCGGTGGCTAACTATGGCTACACCTTC CASSLITPAVANYGYTF
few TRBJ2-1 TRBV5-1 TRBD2 TGCGCCAGCAGCTTAGGGCAGCGGGGGGGCTCGACTGAGCAGTTCTTC CASSLGQRGGSTEQFF
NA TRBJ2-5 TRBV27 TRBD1 TGTGCCAGCAGTCAAGGACAGGGCCAAGAGACCCAGTACTTC CASSQGQGQETQYF
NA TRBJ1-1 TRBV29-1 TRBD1 TGCAGCGTTGTTATGACTAGGGACAGAGAAGCTTTCTTT CSVVMTRDREAFF
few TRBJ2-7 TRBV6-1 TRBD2 TGTGCCAGCAGTCAAGAAGAAATAGCGGGGACCCACGAGCAGTACTTC CASSQEEIAGTHEQYF
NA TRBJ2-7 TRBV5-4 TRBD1 TGTGCCAGCAGCTTGGGAGGGGGGACAGGGGCCCCCTACGAGCAGTACTTC CASSLGGGTGAPYEQYF
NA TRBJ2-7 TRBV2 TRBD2 TGTGCCAGCAGTGAAAGGGAGGGAAGCTCCTACGAGCAGTACTTC CASSEREGSSYEQYF
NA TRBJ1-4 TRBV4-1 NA TGCGCCAGCAGCCAAGACCCTCTGGGGGGGACGGCGAAACTGTTTTTT CASSQDPLGGTAKLFF
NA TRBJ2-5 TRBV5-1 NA TGCGCCAGCAGCTCCGGGGTAGCGGAGGGGTCAGGGACCCAGTACTTC CASSSGVAEGSGTQYF
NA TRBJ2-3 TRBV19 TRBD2 TGTGCCAGTAGTATAGATCTATATAAATACGGACTAGCGGGAGATGACGCAGATACGCAGTATTTT CASSIDLYKYGLAGDDADTQYF
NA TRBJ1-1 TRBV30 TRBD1 TGTGCCTGGAGTACCCCGACAGGGATAGGCACTGAAGCTTTCTTT CAWSTPTGIGTEAFF
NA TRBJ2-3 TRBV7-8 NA TGTGCCAGCAGCAAGAGGCCTGAGGCGGATACGCAGTATTTT CASSKRPEADTQYF
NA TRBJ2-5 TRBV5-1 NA TGCGCCAGCAGGGAGGGGTTCCAAGAGACCCAGTACTTC CASREGFQETQYF
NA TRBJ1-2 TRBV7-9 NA TGTGCCAGCAGCGCGGGAGCCTATGGCTACACCTTC CASSAGAYGYTF
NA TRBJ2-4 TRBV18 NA TGTGCCAGCTCACCTGGACTGAATACAGCCAAAAACATTCAGTACTTC CASSPGLNTAKNIQYF
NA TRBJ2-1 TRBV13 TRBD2 TGTGCCAGCAGCTTATCGGAACTAGCGGGGTACAATGAGCAGTTCTTC CASSLSELAGYNEQFF
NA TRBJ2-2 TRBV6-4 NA TGTGCCAGCAGTGCCCTGAACACCGGGGAGCTGTTTTTT CASSALNTGELFF
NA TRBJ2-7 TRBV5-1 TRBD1 TGCGCCAGCAGCTTGGTGACAGGGCCCCTCTACGAGCAGTACTTC CASSLVTGPLYEQYF
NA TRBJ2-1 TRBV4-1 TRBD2 TGCGCCAGCAGCCAAGAGTTCTCTAGCGGGGATGAGCAGTTCTTC CASSQEFSSGDEQFF
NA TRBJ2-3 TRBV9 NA TGTGCCAGCAGCGGCTCGACACAGATCACAGATACGCAGTATTTT CASSGSTQITDTQYF
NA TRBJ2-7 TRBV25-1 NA TGTGCCAGCAGTGATCCAGGGAATCCCCTAGACGAGCAGTACTTC CASSDPGNPLDEQYF
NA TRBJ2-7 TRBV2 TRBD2 TGTGCCAGCAGCTACTACCTCGGGACTAGTCAGCAGTACTTC CASSYYLGTSQQYF
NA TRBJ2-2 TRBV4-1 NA TGCGCCAGCAGCCAAGTTGTTAGCGTTAACACCGGGGAGCTGTTTTTT CASSQVVSVNTGELFF
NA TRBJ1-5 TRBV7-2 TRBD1 TGTGCCAGCAGTAGGGGATCGACAGGGCGAGGGGATCAGCCCCAGCATTTT CASSRGSTGRGDQPQHF
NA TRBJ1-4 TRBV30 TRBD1 TGTGCCTGGAGCCCGGGACAGGGGGGGAAAACTGTTTTT CAWSPGQGGKTVF
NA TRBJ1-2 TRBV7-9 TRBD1 TGTGCCAGCAGCCCCGGACAGGGGGCATATGGCTACACCTTC CASSPGQGAYGYTF
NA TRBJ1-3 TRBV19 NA TGTGCCAGTAGAAAGAGCTCTGGAAACACCATATATTTT CASRKSSGNTIYF
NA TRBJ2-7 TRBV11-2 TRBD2 TGTGCCAGCAGCTTACGGGGTAGCGGGATGGGGGAGCAGTACTTC CASSLRGSGMGEQYF
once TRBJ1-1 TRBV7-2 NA TGTGCCAGCGGATCCGGGACTGGCGTCGGGGTCTACACTGAAGCTTTCTTT CASGSGTGVGVYTEAFF
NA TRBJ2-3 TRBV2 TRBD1 TGTGCCAGCAGTATCGAAAACAGGGGAGATACGCAGTATTTT CASSIENRGDTQYF
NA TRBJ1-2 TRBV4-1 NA TGCGCCAGCAGCACAGCAGGACAAGTCGGACAGCGGTATGGCTACACCTTC CASSTAGQVGQRYGYTF
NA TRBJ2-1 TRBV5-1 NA TGCGCCAGCAGCTTGCGGTCAGGGTTTTACAATGAGCAGTTCTTC CASSLRSGFYNEQFF
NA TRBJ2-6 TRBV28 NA TGTGCCAGCAGTTTCGGGGGTGGGGCCAACGTCCTGACTTTC CASSFGGGANVLTF
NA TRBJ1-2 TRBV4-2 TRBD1 TGTGCCAGCAGCCAAGCTCCCCCAGGGGGGCGGCTCGTGGGCTACACCTTC CASSQAPPGGRLVGYTF
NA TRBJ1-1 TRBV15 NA TGTGCCACCAGCAGAGTACAGGGAGGGACTGAAGCTTTCTTT CATSRVQGGTEAFF
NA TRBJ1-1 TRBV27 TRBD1 TGTGCCAGCAGAACAGGGGGGAACACTGAAGCTTTCTTT CASRTGGNTEAFF
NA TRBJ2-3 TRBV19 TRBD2 TGTGCCAGTAGTATAGGGACTAGCGGGAATCCCGAGCAGTATTTT CASSIGTSGNPEQYF
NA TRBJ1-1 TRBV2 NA TGTGCCAGCAGTGAACGGGGTACGAACACTGAAGCTTTCTTT CASSERGTNTEAFF
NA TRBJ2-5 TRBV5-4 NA TGTGCCACCCGGCGAGGGGAGACCCAGTACTTC CATRRGETQYF
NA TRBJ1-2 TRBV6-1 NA TGTGCCAGCAGGATGACAGCTAACTATGGCTACACCTTC CASRMTANYGYTF
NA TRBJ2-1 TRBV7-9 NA TGTGCCAGCAGCCCAAACAAAAACAATGAGCAGTTCTTC CASSPNKNNEQFF
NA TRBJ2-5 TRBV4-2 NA TGTGCCAGCAGCCAATACCTAGACCTCTCACAAGAGACCCAGTACTTC CASSQYLDLSQETQYF
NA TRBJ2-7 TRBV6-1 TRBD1 TGTGCCAGCAGTGCCGCGGCAACAGAACAGGGGGCCTACGAGCAGTACTTC CASSAAATEQGAYEQYF
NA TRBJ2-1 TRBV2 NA TGTGCCAGCCGGCTATGGGCCCGCTCCTACAATGAGCAGTTCTTC CASRLWARSYNEQFF
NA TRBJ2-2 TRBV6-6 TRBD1 TGTGCCAGCAGCGGGGGACAGGGGTTCTCCGGGGAGCTGTTTTTT CASSGGQGFSGELFF
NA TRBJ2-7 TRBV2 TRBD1 TGTGCCAGCACCCACCAAACTACGACAGGGAGCTACGAGCAGTACTTC CASTHQTTTGSYEQYF
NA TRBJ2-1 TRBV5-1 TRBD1 TGCGCCAGCAGTCCCTTTATCTTGACAGGGGAAATTTACAATGAGCAGTTCTTC CASSPFILTGEIYNEQFF
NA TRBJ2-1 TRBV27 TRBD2 TGTGCCAGCAGCGTCGTAGCGGGAGCATCCTACAATGAGCAGTTCTTC CASSVVAGASYNEQFF
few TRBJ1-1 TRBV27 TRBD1 TGTGCCAGCGGGAGTACCAGGGGGATGAACACTGAAGCTTTCTTT CASGSTRGMNTEAFF
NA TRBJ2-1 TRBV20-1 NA TGCAGTGCTAGTTACGGCAATGAGCAGTTCTTC CSASYGNEQFF
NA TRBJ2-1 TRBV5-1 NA TGCGCCAGCAGCTTGCCACAGGGACCCAATGAGCAGTTCTTC CASSLPQGPNEQFF
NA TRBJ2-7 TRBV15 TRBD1 TGTGCCACCAGCAGATTGGGACAGGGGGTTTTGGAGCAGTACTTC CATSRLGQGVLEQYF
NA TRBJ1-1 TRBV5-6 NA TGTGCCAGCACACGGGGGGGGAACACTGAAGCTTTCTTT CASTRGGNTEAFF
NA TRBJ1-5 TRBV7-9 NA TGTGCCAGCACCTCGCTGGGAGGGCAGCCCCAGCATTTT CASTSLGGQPQHF
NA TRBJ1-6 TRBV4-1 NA TGCGCCAGCAGCCAAGGACAGGCTAATAATTCACCCCTCCACTTT CASSQGQANNSPLHF
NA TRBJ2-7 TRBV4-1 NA TGCGCCAGCAGCCAACCCCCGGGGTCCTACGAGCAGTACTTC CASSQPPGSYEQYF
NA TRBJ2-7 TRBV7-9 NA TGTGCCAGCAGCGACACCAATTCAGGGTTCCTAAACTACGAGCAGTACTTC CASSDTNSGFLNYEQYF
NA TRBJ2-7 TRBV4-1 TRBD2 TGCGCCAGCACCTTACTAGCGGGGGGATTCTACGAGCAGTACTTC CASTLLAGGFYEQYF